This TCR beta chain was identified during a study of T cell repertoires in cytomegalovirus infection. Overall study: Public signatures in TCR beta pointed to CMV infection and matching HLA type.

As concerns this clonotype: Its antigen is as yet unknown.

Findings and limits, study-wide: Accumulated public TCR beta family frequency recognized individuals carrying CMV together with the relevant HLA. Ex vivo, HLA-C-restricted CMV-specific TCR beta clonotypes prevailed over the rest of the response.

CDR3 length: 18 residues. V was clipped by 5 bases and J by 0 bases; unmatched bases: 7. CDR1 and CDR2 (germline): LNHDA, SQIVND (reference sequence). TCRdb called the reads again in MiXCR, with one record for every CDR3 protein. This sample has under 850,000 distinct CDR3 sequences, with 35% to 45% found just once. This chain joins TRBV19 and TRBJ2-2, with TRBD2 matching 12 bases. The specimen sequenced was PBMCs. The sequence derives from a human donor in good health (CMV status not recorded). Some clones in this sample may be carry-over from other donors' samples. CDR3 sequence reads: CASSSGTSGRANTGELFF. CDR3 sequence (DNA): TGTGCCAGTAGTTCCGGGACTAGCGGGCGTGCGAACACCGGGGAGCTGTTTTTT.